A single T cell receptor (beta chain) is shown here with its context. Its matching antigen is unknown. The sample is drawn from a study of Ad26.COV2.S vaccination and SARS-CoV-2 variants. Findings and caveats of the study: Spike-specific TCR breadth ran higher among vaccine recipients than placebo recipients. Measures of TCR breadth and depth may have fallen short of total T cell responses. Reportedly, spike-specific CD8+ and CD4+ T cell responses achieved substantial breadth once vaccination had taken place.

The CDR3 covers 11 residues. Trimming removed 7 bases from V and 0 bases from J, with 4 bases in between. From germline, CDR1 is MDHEN and CDR2 SYDVKM. Only in-frame clones appear in the TCRdb table, and some are missing; sequencing was by immunoSEQ multiplex PCR. The repertoire holds over 90,000 clones, with around 80% as singletons. The rearrangement links TRBV28 to TRBJ2-7; D unclear. The material sequenced was peripheral blood, taken after recovery from COVID-19. This sequence was found in a human donor who had recovered from COVID-19. The CDR3 bases are TGTGCCAGCAAGAGCTCCTACGAGCAGTACTTC. Residues: CASKSSYEQYF.